This TCR beta chain came from a study of cytomegalovirus exposure and HLA in healthy donors (dated by TCRdb to the late 2010s). Background for the entire study: An earlier analysis of some 620 of the donors reported 250 to 300 Gb of sequence data and 95 million to 140 million unique TCR beta sequences obtained from approximately 180 million T cells. Approximately 300 gigabases of sequencing data and around 88 million unique TCR sequences made up an early release that covered some 640 HLA-typed donors. Of the 300 to 500 genotyped donors, approximately 81% were placed in the genetic ancestry cluster associated with self-reported Caucasian donors. The aim of the study was to test whether cataloging public T cell receptors could identify signatures of past pathogen exposure. The study used immunosequencing to profile the T cell repertoires of about 670 subjects and linked those repertoires to cytomegalovirus serostatus. A separate validation cohort of over a hundred different subjects was used in addition to the roughly 670-subject first cohort. To predict cytomegalovirus infection status, the study combined high-throughput TCR immunosequencing, statistical association of individual TCRs with disease status, and machine learning. To study patterns of TCR occurrence, a later analysis re-analyzed previously published TCR beta repertoires from 500 to 850 donors and added high-resolution HLA genotyping. In the later analysis, no new phenotypic data were used to find candidate immune exposures; instead, reliance was placed on TCR beta sequences and their occurrence across donors. An earlier analysis of several hundred of the donors applied high-throughput TCR beta sequencing to assess whether each TCR beta V gene segment acted as functional or pseudogenic. Donor age, sex, ethnicity and CMV serostatus were collected together with the repertoire data. Genome-wide SNP genotypes for about 60% of the roughly 670 donors were used in a later genetic analysis, which treated that subset as a discovery cohort. Every repertoire in the discovery cohort had been generated on one and the same sequencing platform. Class I and class II HLA loci were covered by the typing at four-digit resolution. The number of typed donors differed by locus: about 629-630 for A, B, C, DRB1 and DQB1; some 500 for DQA1; fewer than 610 for DPA1; and about 450 for DPB1. A handful of DR-DQ haplotypes were handled as single units for association and clustering because linkage in the cohort was strong. Among over 350 genotyped donors of the cohort, an average of approximately 240,000 unique TCR beta nucleotide sequences were sequenced per donor, approximately 20% of them non-productive.

As regards this clone: Its antigen has not been determined. No much larger clone exists at a distance of one base, and base qualities are not known.

A distance of 20 bases separates the germline ends of V and J, which lose 6 bases and 6 bases respectively. The germline V gene yields SQVTM for CDR1 and ANQGSEA for CDR2. The CDR3 has 14 amino acids, counting the end cysteine and phenylalanine. Just CDR3 DNA is preserved here, 42 bases in frame from base 1. The library was made by the immunoSEQ multiplex PCR assay. For the multiplex PCR, a mixture combining 60 forward primers for TCR Vbeta segments and 13 reverse primers for TCR Jbeta segments was used. Amplification of the CDR3 region of rearranged TCR beta genes was performed with a multiplex PCR assay on genomic DNA. The amplified TCR beta libraries were sequenced on the Illumina HiSeq System as 87-base-pair reads. The authors' analysis ran thus. A later analysis counted approximately 76 million unique TCR beta chains across the 550 to 800 repertoires, and roughly 11 million of these chains were shared by at least two donors. A nearest-neighbor algorithm error-corrected the raw reads and collapsed the reads into unique sequences, merging closely related sequences to remove PCR and sequencing errors. CDR3 sequences were aligned to IMGT reference sequences to assign V, D and J gene segments. For a sequence to be retained, a match of at least six nucleotides was required to both a V gene segment and a J gene segment. Rearrangements were classified as productive when the CDR3 lacked stop codons and remained in frame with V and J, and all other rearrangements were classified as non-productive. Following IMGT convention, CDR3 was defined as the stretch from the second conserved V-encoded cysteine to the conserved J-encoded phenylalanine. Sequences without an unambiguous match to a single V gene segment were excluded from the earlier analysis of a few hundred of the donors. An earlier analysis of 587 of the donors called V segments functional above 56.7% productive rearrangements and segregating when the between-donor standard deviation exceeded 5%. To diagnose cytomegalovirus status from the catalog of TCR beta chain sequences, a statistical classification framework was built. In a later analysis, TCR nucleotide sequences were compared against IMGT/GENE-DB human TR gene sequences so that V and J genes could be assigned. In a later analysis, CDR3 sequences and most-parsimonious VDJ recombination scenarios were assigned using the TCRdist pipeline. In a later analysis, every TCR beta chain was defined by the combination of its CDR3 amino acid sequence and its V-gene family, and reads without a unique V-gene family were dropped. To address suspected cross-contamination and a sequencing artifact, a later analysis removed a few hundred highly shared, low-generation-probability nucleotide sequences. In a later analysis, a clonal expansion index was calculated for each public chain from normalized within-repertoire ranks of inferred template counts. Generation probabilities in a later analysis came from a VDJ recombination model fitted to out-of-frame rearrangements, and those results were checked against IGoR. In a later analysis, hypergeometric tests were used to score TCR-TCR, TCR-HLA and TCR-CMV co-occurrence, with a repertoire-size bias correction applied to TCR pairs. To estimate false discovery rates, a later analysis permuted the HLA or CMV assignments 20 times. In a later analysis, co-occurring TCRs were grouped using DBSCAN, with TCRdist sequence similarity added in when clustering inside HLA-allele-positive subsets. Repertoires with fewer than 30,000 or more than 120,000 public chains were left out of co-occurrence clustering, as were about 5 repertoires with anomalous nucleotide sharing. Here the immuneACCESS table is served through TCRdb, limited to in-frame sequences with V and J called. Missing clones are a known gap in these copies; in checked studies unresolved V genes cover under half, and the rest lacks a known reason. That table supplies the V and J calls and clone size; D and trimming were determined from the DNA. The sample profile shows 150,000 to 200,000 clones; around 80% of them were found once. The biggest ten clones account for roughly 1.6% of the sample.

Results and caveats for the whole study, not just this receptor: Several of the top co-occurrence clusters appeared to be linked to parvovirus B19, influenza, CMV and Epstein-Barr virus, according to a later analysis. When HLA alleles, especially DR and DQ, strongly co-occurred, TCR associations were difficult to assign to individual alleles. Sequencing depth was assumed to be roughly uniform across donors in the presence/absence analyses, though that assumption may not hold. The sequencing pipeline was judged likely to have produced a cluster of highly shared sequence variants as a technical artifact. Correlated functional status among segregating V segments might reflect linkage disequilibrium, but an unknown experimental factor could not be ruled out. Because counts were too low, roughly 16 rarely observed V segments, including chromosome 9 orphons, were excluded from the earlier analysis of a few hundred of the donors. A further reported finding was that TCR beta sequences accurately predicted the HLA-A and HLA-B alleles for most subjects in the first cohort. A later genetic analysis reported fewer N-insertions in productive TCRs among donors in an Asian-associated ancestry cluster than the roughly 720-donor mean. The 87-base-pair reads could not distinguish some IMGT-functional V segments, including TRBV6-2 and TRBV6-3, so those segments were excluded. It was suggested by the authors that the approach could potentially be generalized to other disease states and immunological phenotypes. Because some donors lacked HLA typing at each locus, the association tests relied only on the typed subset. In an earlier analysis of around 600 of the donors, most TCR beta V segments were observed in productive rearrangements about 90% or about 30% of the time, broadly matching IMGT annotations. Most TCR sequences were observed very rarely across donors, whereas some public TCRs were present in many individuals. In both the original and validation cohorts, the classifier was reported to diagnose cytomegalovirus status with high specificity and sensitivity. Most CMV-associated TCR beta chains appeared to be HLA-restricted in a later analysis, and the HLA associations seemed to be driven largely by CMV exposure. In a later analysis, HLA-associated TCR beta chains were found to be more clonally expanded and to have lower generation probabilities than equally common non-associated chains. The cohort was sequenced for TCR beta chains only, and without alpha or paired-chain data the features that could be detected were limited. According to a later analysis, TCR association rates differed among HLA loci, with DRB1 alleles showing the most associated TCRs and HLA-C alleles showing the fewest. A later analysis associated about 18,000 TCR beta sequences with specific HLA alleles at a false discovery rate of 0.05. A total of 150 to 200 TCR beta chains were listed by the study as associated with cytomegalovirus. A few of the identified cytomegalovirus-associated TCR beta chains were confirmed in vitro to be specific for cytomegalovirus antigens. In a later genetic analysis, a missense DCLRE1C variant was associated with V-gene and J-gene trimming of TCR beta chains, and the association was replicated in an independent cohort. For the cohort, immune exposure information was limited to CMV serostatus.

The cohort was made up of several hundred healthy bone marrow donors. All cohort members were sampled while nominally healthy, although unrecorded immune exposures were likely present. The donor was CMV seronegative and was included in the group of around 320 seronegative cohort members. A peripheral blood sample was collected from each donor, and TCR beta sequencing was performed on peripheral blood mononuclear cells. The Qiagen DNeasy Blood Extraction Kit was used to extract genomic DNA from the blood cell samples. The clonotype was recovered from a woman between 18 and 30 years old in good health and CMV-seronegative. Source material: PBMCs. The V and J segments used are TRBV29-1 and TRBJ1-1; the D segment could be TRBD1, given 6 matching bases. The CDR3 region: CSVTRGTLSAEAFF. The nucleotide sequence is TGCAGCGTGACCAGGGGAACTCTAAGTGCTGAAGCTTTCTTT.